The clone carrying this TCR beta chain occurred many times. What it binds is unknown. These data belong to a study of T-cell memory formation after mild COVID-19. Study details: Clusters of TCRs were largely donor specific.

Broader study findings: Some clones that responded turned up in pre-infection memory, which suggests that cross-reactive memory joined in. Clones that contracted clustered mainly in CM and EM if CD4+ and in EMRA if CD8+. Among clones contracting day 15 to 85, CD4/CD8 was balanced, whereas later expanders leaned CD4+.

Deletions cut 1 base from V and 2 bases from J, with 6 bases between. The CDR3 covers 13 residues. Per germline, CDR1 SGHDT and CDR2 YYEEEE. Via MiXCR, TCRdb re-called the 5' RACE reads, giving one row per CDR3 protein. There are some 130,000 distinct CDR3 sequences in the sample; roughly 6.2% occur only once, and about 2.2% lies in the top ten. J is TRBJ1-1 and V is TRBV5-6; no clear D. This clonotype was sampled from an adult woman who had mild COVID-19 (a few samples of this study predate the infection). Cell type and time point are not known. The specimen was PBMCs or a T cell subset sorted from them (not recorded which). The CDR3 protein is CASSLRLNTEAFF. The CDR3 DNA reads TGTGCCAGCAGCTTGAGACTAAACACTGAAGCTTTCTTT.